These 32 T cell receptor beta chains originate from one sample sequenced in a study of a mutant IDH1 vaccine in newly diagnosed glioma. The time point was: week 35, safety follow-up. Doses of 300 ug of mutant IDH1 20-mer peptide were given with topical imiquimod. These receptors have no known antigen. Clones were sequenced by immunoSEQ multiplex PCR, and TCRdb holds only the in-frame ones, with some missing. The table lists 40,000 to 45,000 clones, roughly 79% of them singletons. The starting material was PBMCs, obtained from a glioma patient whose treatment included an IDH1 peptide vaccine. Source of these receptors: a woman aged 40 to 50 with glioma. Some clones in this sample may be carry-over from other donors' samples.

This clone occurred a few times. V usage is TRBV9 and J usage is TRBJ2-3; D unresolved. The CDR3 loop spans 15 amino acids. Germline V gives CDR1 SGDLS, CDR2 YYNGEE. The V end lost 0 bases, the J end lost 2 bases, and 10 bases lay between the germline ends. As DNA, the CDR3 is TGTGCCAGCAGCGTAGAGGGCGGTTCCACAGATACGCAGTATTTT. Residues: CASSVEGGSTDTQYF.

V is TRBV5-1 and J is TRBJ2-7; D gene ambiguous. Germline CDR1 reads SGHRS; CDR2 reads YFSETQ. Trimming stripped 1 base from V and 2 bases from J, with 10 bases between. This CDR3 contains 14 residues. The chain's CDR3 is CASSLLDGPYEQYF. CDR3 nucleotides: TGCGCCAGCAGCTTGCTGGACGGCCCCTACGAGCAGTACTTC.

This chain uses TRBV6-1 with TRBJ1-5; D is undetermined. The CDR3 extends over 14 amino acids. With 4 bases removed from V and 6 bases from J, the gap between germline ends came to 13 bases. Germline CDR1 reads MNHNS; CDR2 reads SASEGT. The CDR3 coding sequence is TGTGCCAGCAGTGGACCCTTCTTGGGTCAGCCCCAGCATTTT. It is translated as CASSGPFLGQPQHF.

This chain links TRBV7-8 with TRBJ1-1; D unclear. Germline CDR1 is SGHVS and CDR2 is FQNEAQ. The CDR3 length is 18 residues. Trimming removed 2 bases at V and 5 bases at J, with 24 bases between. DNA of the CDR3: TGTGCCAGCAGCTTACTCCCCTTTCCGGATGGGGTAGGAACTGAAGCTTTCTTT. Translating it yields CASSLLPFPDGVGTEAFF.

The J gene is TRBJ2-5, the V gene TRBV7-9; 10 positions match TRBD2. Trimming cost V 8 bases and J 5 bases; bases outside gene matches: 14. Germline loops: CDR1 SEHNR, CDR2 FQNEAQ (reference sequence). The CDR3 spans 16 residues. The CDR3 here is CASGELRLAGEETQYF. The CDR3 bases are TGTGCCAGCGGTGAACTTAGGCTAGCGGGGGAGGAGACCCAGTACTTC.

The chain couples TRBV19 to TRBJ1-4, with TRBD1 matching over 8 bases. V was pared by 2 bases and J by 2 bases, with 1 base of the junction left unmatched. The germline V gene has CDR1 LNHDA and CDR2 SQIVND (reference sequence). CDR3 length equals 15 residues. CDR3 bases: TGTGCCAGTAGTATAAGGACAGGGACTAATGAAAAACTGTTTTTT. It encodes CASSIRTGTNEKLFF.

The chain has TRBV2 and TRBJ1-2, with D possibly TRBD1 on 6 matching bases. Germline CDR1 SNHLY, CDR2 FYNNEI. The CDR3 runs to 14 residues. The V and J ends lost 6 bases and 2 bases respectively, with 13 bases between them. The chain's CDR3 is CASRERTENYGYTF. The DNA for the CDR3 is TGTGCCAGCAGAGAACGGACAGAAAACTATGGCTACACCTTC.

A single count supports this clone. The chain carries TRBV7-9 and TRBJ2-7, with D possibly being TRBD1 (5 bases). Germline V lookup: CDR1 SEHNR, CDR2 FQNEAQ (reference sequence). The CDR3 sequence is 15 residues long. The V end lost 1 base, the J end lost 3 bases, and 13 bases lay between the germline ends. CDR3 sequence (DNA): TGTGCCAGCAGCTTAGAGGGGATTCAACACTACGAGCAGTACTTC. Protein sequence: CASSLEGIQHYEQYF.

The table lists this clone with a count of one. A read error may produce the germline difference seen at one junction end. The chain joins TRBV28 to TRBJ2-1; D possibly corresponds to TRBD2 (7 bases). This CDR3 is 16 amino acids long. Germline V CDR1 and CDR2: MDHEN, SYDVKM. This chain's CDR3 is CAGSLLGGLIHNEQFF. CDR3 DNA: TGTGCCGGCAGTTTATTGGGGGGGCTAATCCACAATGAGCAGTTCTTC.

There are a few counts of this clone. The V gene is TRBV18, the J gene TRBJ1-2, with D tentatively TRBD1 (5 bases). Germline V CDR1 and CDR2: KGHSH, LQKENI. Trimming left V 8 bases short and J 2 bases short, with 21 bases between. This CDR3 is 16 amino acids long. The CDR3 region is CASRAGSGGINYGYTF. CDR3 coding DNA: TGTGCCAGCCGAGCGGGGTCCGGGGGTATCAACTATGGCTACACCTTC.

This chain uses TRBV2 with TRBJ2-7; D not certain. In germline, CDR1 is SNHLY, CDR2 FYNNEI. The ends were cut back, 4 bases at V and 3 bases at J, with 7 bases in the middle. The length of the CDR3 is 12 residues. The CDR3 region has the DNA TGTGCCAGCAGTGGAAGAGTCTACGAGCAGTACTTC. Its protein product is CASSGRVYEQYF.

V is TRBV20-1 and J is TRBJ2-7, with a tentative D call TRBD1 (6 bases). This CDR3 contains 11 residues. V lost 4 bases and J 4 bases, leaving 8 bases between the germline ends. CDR1 is DFQATT and CDR2 is SNEGSKA in the germline V gene (reference sequence). CDR3 residues: CSATGQYEQYF. The CDR3 DNA reads TGCAGTGCTACCGGACAGTACGAGCAGTACTTC.

This sequence joins TRBV4-2 and TRBJ2-3; 9 nucleotides align to TRBD2. V was clipped by 0 bases and J by 5 bases; unmatched bases: 6. The CDR3 contains 16 residues. Per the germline V gene, CDR1 is LGHNA and CDR2 is YNFKEQ. CDR3: CASSQDRGRVGDTQYF. CDR3 nucleotide sequence: TGTGCCAGCAGCCAAGATCGCGGGAGGGTAGGAGATACGCAGTATTTT.

The V gene is TRBV5-1, the J gene TRBJ1-1; TRBD1 is a possible D gene (6 bases). V lost 4 bases to trimming and J lost 5 bases, with 15 bases between them. Germline V gene data show CDR1 as SGHRS and CDR2 as YFSETQ. CDR3 length: 14 residues. The CDR3 region is CASSVDGQGTEAFF. DNA for the CDR3: TGCGCCAGCAGCGTCGACGGCCAGGGGACTGAAGCTTTCTTT.

This clone was counted only a few times. The rearrangement joins TRBV7-9 to TRBJ2-4; no definite D call. The germline CDR1 and CDR2 sequences are SEHNR and FQNEAQ (reference sequence). Trimming shortened V by 4 bases and J by 5 bases, and 6 bases separated the two germline ends. The CDR3 extends over 12 amino acids. The CDR3 DNA reads as TGTGCCAGCAGCTGGCAGGAAAACATTCAGTACTTC. It specifies CASSWQENIQYF. Using reference TRBV7-9 and TRBJ2-4 for the parts outside the CDR3, the full variable domain is DTGVSQNPRHKITKRGQNVTFRCDPISEHNRLYWYRQTLGQGPEFLTYFQNEAQLEKSRLLSDRFSAERPKGSFSTLEIQRTEQGDSAMYLCASSWQENIQYFGAGTRLSVL.

CDR3 DNA sequence: TGTGCCAGCAGTTTAGGACAGTCTAATCAGCCCCAGCATTTT. Translation gives CASSLGQSNQPQHF. The chain links TRBV28 to TRBJ1-5; perhaps TRBD1 as D (6 bases). This CDR3 has 14 residues. V was cut by 2 bases and J by 4 bases, with 9 bases left in between. The germline V gene encodes CDR1 MDHEN and CDR2 SYDVKM.

J is TRBJ2-5 and V is TRBV2, with D tentatively TRBD2 (6 bases). V gave up 4 bases and J gave up 6 bases, with 9 bases separating them. Germline CDR1 SNHLY, CDR2 FYNNEI. CDR3 size: 12 residues. The CDR3 DNA is TGTGCCAGCAGTGGGAGGGATCAGACCCAGTACTTC. This translates into CASSGRDQTQYF.

This clone turned up a few times. The chain combines TRBV6-1 with TRBJ1-5; TRBD1 agrees at 10 bases. Germline loops: CDR1 MNHNS, CDR2 SASEGT. The CDR3 sequence is 15 residues long. With 6 bases clipped from V and 3 bases from J, the junction kept 5 bases outside the gene matches. The CDR3: CASRKDRGVNQPQHF. In nucleotides, the CDR3 is TGTGCCAGCAGAAAGGACAGGGGGGTCAATCAGCCCCAGCATTTT.

This clone was seen once. The chain is built from TRBV19 and TRBJ2-5; no clear D. The J call may be faulty, since TRBJ2-7 better matches the DNA end. Germline V gene lookup returns CDR1 LNHDA and CDR2 SQIVND (reference sequence). This CDR3 has 14 residues. The CDR3 is CASSISASEYEQYF. The DNA of the CDR3 is TGTGCCAGTAGTATCAGCGCTAGTGAGTACGAGCAGTACTTC.

This chain uses TRBV5-8 with TRBJ2-1, with a tentative D call TRBD2 (5 bases). V lost 4 bases and J lost 1, with 12 bases in between. The CDR3 has 15 residues. The germline gives CDR1 SGHTS, CDR2 YDEGEE. For the CDR3, the DNA is TGTGCCAGCAGCCACAACGGGAAATCCTACAATGAGCAGTTCTTC. Its protein product is CASSHNGKSYNEQFF. The whole variable domain, remainder taken from reference TRBV5-8 and TRBJ2-1, is EAGVTQSPTHLIKTRGQQATLRCSPISGHTSVYWYQQALGLGLQFLLWYDEGEERNRGNFPPRFSGRQFPNYSSELNVNALELEDSALYLCASSHNGKSYNEQFFGPGTRLTVL.

This sequence joins TRBV7-2 and TRBJ1-3; no clear D. The CDR3 has 13 amino acids. V lost 2 bases, J lost 4 bases, and 6 bases lay in between. The V gene's germline CDR1 is SGHTA and CDR2 FQGNSA. The CDR3 DNA sequence: TGTGCCAGCAGCTTATGGTCCGGAAACACCATATATTTT. It specifies CASSLWSGNTIYF.

The chain recombines TRBV19 with TRBJ2-2; TRBD2 is a possible D gene (5 bases). CDR1 is LNHDA and CDR2 is SQIVND in the germline V gene (reference sequence). The CDR3 has 13 amino acids. Between the trimmed V and J ends, which lost 1 base and 6 bases, there was a span of 6 bases. The CDR3 sequence is CASSIGGPGELFF. In DNA form, the CDR3 reads TGTGCCAGTAGTATAGGCGGGCCCGGGGAGCTGTTTTTT.

The chain couples TRBV9 to TRBJ2-1; 8 bases align to TRBD2. Germline V CDR1 and CDR2: SGDLS, YYNGEE. V shed 4 bases and J 5 bases; nucleotides not matched to a gene: 11. CDR3 size: 16 residues. Written as DNA, the CDR3 is TGTGCCAGCAGCCTAAGCGGGAGAGCAACAAACAATGAGCAGTTCTTC. Residues: CASSLSGRATNNEQFF.

This rearrangement joins TRBV19 to TRBJ2-1, with a weak D call TRBD2 (6 bases). With 3 bases removed from V and 5 bases from J, the gap between germline ends came to 11 bases. CDR1 LNHDA and CDR2 SQIVND come from the germline V gene (reference sequence). This CDR3 contains 14 residues. Here the CDR3 DNA reads TGTGCCAGTAGTATGCGGGACGGGAACAATGAGCAGTTCTTC. Protein product: CASSMRDGNNEQFF. Supplemented by reference TRBV19 and TRBJ2-1, the full variable domain reads DGGITQSPKYLFRKEGQNVTLSCEQNLNHDAMYWYRQDPGQGLRLIYYSQIVNDFQKGDIAEGYSVSREKKESFPLTVTSAQKNPTAFYLCASSMRDGNNEQFFGPGTRLTVL.

V usage is TRBV5-1 and J usage is TRBJ1-2; 9 nucleotides agree with TRBD1. Trimming cost V 7 bases and J 8 bases; bases outside gene matches: 9. The CDR3 has 13 residues. CDR1 SGHRS and CDR2 YFSETQ come from the germline V gene. CDR3 in DNA: TGCGCCAGCTCGGACAGGGGTCCCCCGGGCTACACCTTC. Translation: CASSDRGPPGYTF.

This sequence joins TRBV28 and TRBJ2-7; 9 bases match TRBD1. J lost 5 bases, V lost 3 bases, and 8 bases had no gene match. CDR1 and CDR2 from the germline V gene are MDHEN and SYDVKM. CDR3 length: 15 residues. CDR3 DNA sequence: TGTGCCAGCAGTTTGGGACAGGGAAGGGGTCACGAGCAGTACTTC. Protein: CASSLGQGRGHEQYF.

This clone was detected a few times. This rearrangement joins TRBV19 to TRBJ1-1; no definite D call. From germline, CDR1 is LNHDA and CDR2 SQIVND (reference sequence). V lost 3 bases, J lost 1 base, and 6 bases lay in between. There are 13 residues in the CDR3. In nucleotides, the CDR3 is TGTGCCAGTAGTATCAAGGGGAACACTGAAGCTTTCTTT. Translation gives CASSIKGNTEAFF. The whole variable domain, remainder taken from reference TRBV19 and TRBJ1-1, is DGGITQSPKYLFRKEGQNVTLSCEQNLNHDAMYWYRQDPGQGLRLIYYSQIVNDFQKGDIAEGYSVSREKKESFPLTVTSAQKNPTAFYLCASSIKGNTEAFFGQGTRLTVV.

The chain joins TRBV5-1 to TRBJ2-3; 13 bases match TRBD2. The CDR3 has 20 amino acids. With 4 bases clipped from V and 0 bases from J, the junction kept 14 bases outside the gene matches. In germline, CDR1 is SGHRS, CDR2 YFSETQ. This chain's CDR3 is CASSPWGLAGMEGSTDTQYF. The DNA of the CDR3 is TGCGCCAGCAGCCCGTGGGGACTAGCGGGAATGGAGGGAAGCACAGATACGCAGTATTTT.

The chain uses TRBV5-1 and TRBJ2-7; 8 bases are shared with TRBD1. The V and J ends lost 5 bases and 5 bases, in that order; junction bases with no gene match: 6. Germline V lookup: CDR1 SGHRS, CDR2 YFSETQ. The CDR3 is 13 residues long. The CDR3 DNA reads as TGCGCCAGCAGAGTGACAGGGGTCCACGAGCAGTACTTC. It specifies CASRVTGVHEQYF.

This chain joins TRBV7-8 and TRBJ1-3, with D possibly TRBD1 on 5 matching bases. Per the germline V gene, CDR1 is SGHVS and CDR2 is FQNEAQ. The V gene lost 5 bases and the J gene lost 0 bases, with 14 bases spanning the gap. The CDR3 totals 16 residues. CDR3 bases: TGTGCCAGCAGCCCGGGGGACGTTCACTCTGGAAACACCATATATTTT. Its protein product is CASSPGDVHSGNTIYF.

The genes are TRBV7-2 and TRBJ2-2; D not certain. Trimming took 2 bases from V and 4 from J, leaving 5 bases between them. Germline-derived CDR1 and CDR2 are SGHTA and FQGNSA. The CDR3 is 13 amino acids. The CDR3 coding sequence is TGTGCCAGCAGCTTAACCGGCACCGGGGAGCTGTTTTTT. Encoded protein: CASSLTGTGELFF.

The V and J genes are TRBV5-1 and TRBJ2-7; 8 nucleotides match TRBD2. Looked up from germline, CDR1 is SGHRS and CDR2 is YFSETQ. CDR3 length: 14 residues. Unmatched junction bases numbered 3, after V lost 4 bases and J lost 0 bases. The CDR3: CASSPGTSSYEQYF. DNA of the CDR3: TGCGCCAGCAGCCCCGGGACTAGCTCCTACGAGCAGTACTTC.